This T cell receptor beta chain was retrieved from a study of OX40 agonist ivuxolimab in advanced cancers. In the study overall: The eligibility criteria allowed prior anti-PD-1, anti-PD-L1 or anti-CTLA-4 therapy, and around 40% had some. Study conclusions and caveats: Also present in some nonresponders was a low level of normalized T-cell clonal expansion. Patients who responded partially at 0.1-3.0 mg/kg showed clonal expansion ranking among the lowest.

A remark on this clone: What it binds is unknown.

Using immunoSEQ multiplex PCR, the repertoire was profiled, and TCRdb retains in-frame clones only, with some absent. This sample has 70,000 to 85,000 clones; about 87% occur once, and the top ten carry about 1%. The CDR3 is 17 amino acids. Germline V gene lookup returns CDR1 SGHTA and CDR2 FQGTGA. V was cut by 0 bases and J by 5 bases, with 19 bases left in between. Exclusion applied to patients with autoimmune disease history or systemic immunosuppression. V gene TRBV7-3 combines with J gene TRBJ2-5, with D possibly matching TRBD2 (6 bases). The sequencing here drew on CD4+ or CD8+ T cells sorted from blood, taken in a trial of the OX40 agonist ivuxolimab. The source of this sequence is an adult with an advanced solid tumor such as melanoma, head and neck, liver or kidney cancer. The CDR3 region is CASSLTAGPGMWETQYF. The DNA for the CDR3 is TGTGCCAGCAGCTTAACTGCGGGACCCGGAATGTGGGAGACCCAGTACTTC.